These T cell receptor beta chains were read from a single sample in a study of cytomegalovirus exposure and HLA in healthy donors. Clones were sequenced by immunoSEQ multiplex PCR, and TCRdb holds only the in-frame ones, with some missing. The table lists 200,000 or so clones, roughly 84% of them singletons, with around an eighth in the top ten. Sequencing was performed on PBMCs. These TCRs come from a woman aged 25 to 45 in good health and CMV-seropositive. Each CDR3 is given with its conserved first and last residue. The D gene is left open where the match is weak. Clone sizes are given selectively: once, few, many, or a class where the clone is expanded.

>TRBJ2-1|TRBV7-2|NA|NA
CASSLSSAYNEQFF
TGTGCCAGCAGCTTATCTAGCGCCTACAATGAGCAGTTCTTC
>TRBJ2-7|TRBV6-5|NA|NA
CASSYSGDEQYF
TGTGCCAGCAGTTACTCCGGAGACGAGCAGTACTTC
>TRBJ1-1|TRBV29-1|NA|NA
CSVAREIGRGTEAFF
TGCAGCGTCGCCCGGGAAATCGGCCGCGGCACTGAAGCTTTCTTT
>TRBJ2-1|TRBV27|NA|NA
CASSSSSIDYYNEQFF
TGTGCCAGCAGTTCCTCCTCCATCGACTACTACAATGAGCAGTTCTTC
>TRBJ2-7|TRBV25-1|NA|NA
CASSAAGHSYEQYF
TGTGCCAGCAGTGCCGCAGGCCACTCCTACGAGCAGTACTTC
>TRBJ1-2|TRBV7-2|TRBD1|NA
CASSNRDREDLDYGYTF
TGTGCCAGCAGCAACCGGGACAGGGAAGATTTGGACTATGGCTACACCTTC
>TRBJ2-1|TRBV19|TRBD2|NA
CASTPTSGRRNEQFF
TGTGCCAGCACCCCCACTAGCGGGAGACGCAATGAGCAGTTCTTC
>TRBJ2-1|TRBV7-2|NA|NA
CASSLEGSGQGYNEQFF
TGTGCCAGCAGCTTAGAGGGGAGCGGCCAGGGGTACAATGAGCAGTTCTTC
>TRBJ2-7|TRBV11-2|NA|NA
CASSLDIYYEQYF
TGTGCCAGCAGCCTCGACATTTACTACGAGCAGTACTTC
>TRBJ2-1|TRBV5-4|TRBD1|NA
CASSVEGGWNEQFF
TGTGCCAGCAGCGTGGAAGGGGGCTGGAATGAGCAGTTCTTC
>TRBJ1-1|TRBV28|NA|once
CASSLTGREAFF
TGTGCCAGCAGCCTAACAGGGAGAGAAGCTTTCTTT
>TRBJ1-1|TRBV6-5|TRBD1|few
CASRPPDRPDTEAFF
TGTGCCAGCAGACCTCCGGACAGGCCGGACACTGAAGCTTTCTTT
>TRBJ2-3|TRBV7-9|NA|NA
CASSLGRGGGYTQYF
TGTGCCAGCAGCTTAGGAAGGGGTGGGGGGTATACGCAGTATTTT
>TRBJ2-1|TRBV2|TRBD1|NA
CAREVTGDNDIQWSLLF
TGTGCCAGGGAAGTTACAGGGGACAACGATATACAATGGTCGCTGCTCTTC
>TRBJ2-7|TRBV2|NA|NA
CASSVQGWHEQYF
TGTGCCAGCAGTGTGCAGGGTTGGCACGAGCAGTACTTC
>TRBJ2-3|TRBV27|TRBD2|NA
CASSPNAGVDTQYF
TGTGCCAGCAGCCCTAACGCGGGAGTCGATACGCAGTATTTT
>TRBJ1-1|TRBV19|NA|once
CASSPVWGPNTEAFF
TGTGCCAGTAGCCCAGTCTGGGGCCCGAACACTGAAGCTTTCTTT
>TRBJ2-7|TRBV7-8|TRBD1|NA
CASRPDRGSGEQYF
TGTGCCAGCAGGCCGGACAGGGGCTCAGGAGAGCAGTACTTC
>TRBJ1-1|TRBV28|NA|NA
CASSFGRGSGLTEAFF
TGTGCCAGCAGTTTCGGCAGGGGATCCGGTTTAACTGAAGCTTTCTTT
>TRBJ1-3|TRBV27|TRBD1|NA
CASSFRQGLGGNTIYF
TGTGCCAGCAGTTTCCGACAGGGTTTGGGGGGAAACACCATATATTTT
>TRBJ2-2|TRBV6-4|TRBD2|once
CASSSFQGGTGELFF
TGTGCCAGCAGTTCTTTCCAGGGAGGGACCGGGGAGCTGTTTTTT
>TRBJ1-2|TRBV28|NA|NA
CASGPGGAEVGYGYTF
TGTGCCAGCGGCCCCGGAGGGGCCGAAGTGGGCTATGGCTACACCTTC
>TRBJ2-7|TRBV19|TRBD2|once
CASSRREGSYEQYF
TGTGCCAGTAGTAGGCGGGAGGGTTCCTACGAGCAGTACTTC
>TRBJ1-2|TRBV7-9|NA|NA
CASSPQAEKYGYTF
TGTGCCAGCAGCCCACAGGCAGAAAAGTATGGCTACACCTTC
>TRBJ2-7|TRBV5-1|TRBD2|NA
CASSSREDSYEQYF
TGCGCCAGCAGCTCCCGGGAGGACTCCTACGAGCAGTACTTC
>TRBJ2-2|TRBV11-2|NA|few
CASSLFSRETGELFF
TGTGCCAGCAGCTTATTTAGTAGGGAGACCGGGGAGCTGTTTTTT
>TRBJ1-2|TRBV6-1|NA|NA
CASTGQEANYGYTF
TGTGCCAGCACCGGCCAGGAAGCTAACTATGGCTACACCTTC
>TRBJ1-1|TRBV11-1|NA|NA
CASSLSDSGSTEAFF
TGTGCCAGCAGCTTATCCGATTCGGGGAGCACTGAAGCTTTCTTT
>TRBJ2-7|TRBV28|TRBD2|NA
CASKTTVVSSGRRPYEQYF
TGTGCCAGCAAGACGACAGTCGTCTCTAGCGGGAGGAGACCCTACGAGCAGTACTTC
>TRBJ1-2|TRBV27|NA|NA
CASSLSDWNYGYTF
TGTGCCAGCAGTTTGTCCGACTGGAACTATGGCTACACCTTC
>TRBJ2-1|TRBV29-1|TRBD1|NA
CSARTGGNNEQFF
TGCAGCGCCCGGACAGGGGGCAACAATGAGCAGTTCTTC
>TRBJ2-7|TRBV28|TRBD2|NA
CASSSSGTSGYEQYF
TGTGCCAGCAGTTCTTCCGGGACTAGCGGCTACGAGCAGTACTTC
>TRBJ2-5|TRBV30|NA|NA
CACQQVRTQYF
TGTGCCTGCCAACAGGTCCGGACCCAGTACTTC
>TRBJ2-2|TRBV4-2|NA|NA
CASSRPQGTGELFF
TGTGCCAGCAGCCGACCGCAGGGAACCGGGGAGCTGTTTTTT
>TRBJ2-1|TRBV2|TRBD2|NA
CARTSATYNEQFF
TGTGCCAGAACTAGCGCCACCTACAATGAGCAGTTCTTC
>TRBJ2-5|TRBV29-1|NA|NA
CSARKDTYSQETQYF
TGCAGCGCGCGGAAGGACACCTATAGCCAAGAGACCCAGTACTTC
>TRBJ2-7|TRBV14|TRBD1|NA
CASSQGQGRYF
TGTGCCAGCAGCCAAGGACAGGGTCGGTACTTC
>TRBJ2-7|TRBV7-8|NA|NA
CASSLSNEQYF
TGTGCCAGCAGCCTATCGAACGAGCAGTACTTC
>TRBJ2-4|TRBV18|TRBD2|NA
CASSPTLALAKNIQYF
TGTGCCAGCTCACCAACACTAGCGTTAGCCAAAAACATTCAGTACTTC
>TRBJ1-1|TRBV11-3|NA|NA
CASSVRANTEAFF
TGTGCCAGCAGCGTGCGAGCGAACACTGAAGCTTTCTTT
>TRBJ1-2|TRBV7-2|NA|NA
CASSPDRNYGYTF
TGTGCCAGCAGCCCCGACAGGAACTATGGCTACACCTTC
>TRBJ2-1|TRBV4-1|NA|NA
CASSQVLVAGAGEQFF
TGCGCCAGCAGCCAAGTGTTGGTGGCGGGGGCAGGGGAGCAGTTCTTC
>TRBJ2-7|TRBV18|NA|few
CASAPSQPYEQYF
TGTGCCAGCGCCCCCTCACAGCCCTACGAGCAGTACTTC
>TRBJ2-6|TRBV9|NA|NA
CASSVGGGPLSGANVLTF
TGTGCCAGCAGCGTAGGTGGGGGCCCCCTCTCTGGGGCCAACGTCCTGACTTTC
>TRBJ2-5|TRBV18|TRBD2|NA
CASSPRTSGRLETQYF
TGTGCCAGCTCTCCCAGGACTAGCGGGAGGCTAGAGACCCAGTACTTC
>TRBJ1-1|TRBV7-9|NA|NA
CASSLLSSNTEAFF
TGTGCCAGCAGCTTGCTAAGTAGTAATACTGAAGCTTTCTTT
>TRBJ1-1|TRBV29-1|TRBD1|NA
CSVARQGAVSEAFF
TGCAGCGTTGCAAGACAGGGGGCCGTATCTGAAGCTTTCTTT
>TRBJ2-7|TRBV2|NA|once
CASRGTSTDYEQYF
TGTGCCAGCAGAGGGACATCCACAGACTACGAGCAGTACTTC
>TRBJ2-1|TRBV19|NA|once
CASSIVSGIDEQFF
TGTGCCAGTAGTATAGTTTCCGGTATAGATGAGCAGTTCTTC
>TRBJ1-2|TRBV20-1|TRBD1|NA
CSADRGGGYTF
TGCAGTGCCGACAGGGGAGGTGGCTACACCTTC
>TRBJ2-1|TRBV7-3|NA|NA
CASSLEGDEQFF
TGTGCCAGCAGCTTAGAGGGCGATGAGCAGTTCTTC
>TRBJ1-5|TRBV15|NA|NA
CATSRDISRPNQPQHF
TGTGCCACCAGCAGAGATATAAGCAGGCCCAATCAGCCCCAGCATTTT
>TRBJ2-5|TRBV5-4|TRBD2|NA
CASSSKRDGETQYF
TGTGCCAGCAGCTCTAAGCGGGACGGGGAGACCCAGTACTTC